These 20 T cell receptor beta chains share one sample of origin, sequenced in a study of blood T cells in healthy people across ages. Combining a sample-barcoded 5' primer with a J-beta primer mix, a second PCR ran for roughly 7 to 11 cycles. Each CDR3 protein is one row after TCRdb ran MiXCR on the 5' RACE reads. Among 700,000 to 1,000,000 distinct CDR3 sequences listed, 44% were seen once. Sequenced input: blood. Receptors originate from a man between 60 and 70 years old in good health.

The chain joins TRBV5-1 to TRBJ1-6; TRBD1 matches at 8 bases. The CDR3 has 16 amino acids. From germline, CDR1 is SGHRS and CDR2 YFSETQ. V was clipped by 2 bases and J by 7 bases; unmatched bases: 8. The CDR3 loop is CASSLDRGSTNSPLHF. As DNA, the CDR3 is TGCGCCAGCAGCTTAGACAGGGGCTCTACAAATTCACCCCTCCACTTT.

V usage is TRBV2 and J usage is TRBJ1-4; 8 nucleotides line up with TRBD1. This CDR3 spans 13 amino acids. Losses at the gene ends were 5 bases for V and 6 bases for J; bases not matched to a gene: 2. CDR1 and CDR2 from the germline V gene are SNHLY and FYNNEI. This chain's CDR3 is CASSPTGDEKLFF. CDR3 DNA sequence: TGTGCCAGCAGTCCGACAGGGGATGAAAAACTGTTTTTT.

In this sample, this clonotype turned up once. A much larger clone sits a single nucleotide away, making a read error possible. CDR3 DNA sequence: TGTACCATCAGCGAGGGGGACGTGTCCTACGAGCAGTACTTC. This codes for CTISEGDVSYEQYF. This chain links TRBV10-3 with TRBJ2-4; D perhaps matches TRBD1 (6 bases). The J call is uncertain, as TRBJ2-7 better fits the DNA end. This CDR3 region has 14 residues. Germline lookup yields CDR1 ENHRY and CDR2 SYGVKD.

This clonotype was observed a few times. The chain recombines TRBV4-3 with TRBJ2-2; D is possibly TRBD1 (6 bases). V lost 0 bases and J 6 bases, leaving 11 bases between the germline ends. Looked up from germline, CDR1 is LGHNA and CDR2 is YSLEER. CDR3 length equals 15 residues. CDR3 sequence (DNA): TGCGCCAGCAGCCAAGATCGTTGGGGGCCCGGGGAGCTGTTTTTT. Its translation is CASSQDRWGPGELFF.

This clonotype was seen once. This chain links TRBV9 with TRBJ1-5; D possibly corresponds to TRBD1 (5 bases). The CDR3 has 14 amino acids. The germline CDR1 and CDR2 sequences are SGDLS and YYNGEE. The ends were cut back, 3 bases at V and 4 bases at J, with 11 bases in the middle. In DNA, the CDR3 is TGTGCCAGCAGCGGAGGGACGGGAAATCAGCCCCAGCATTTT. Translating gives CASSGGTGNQPQHF.

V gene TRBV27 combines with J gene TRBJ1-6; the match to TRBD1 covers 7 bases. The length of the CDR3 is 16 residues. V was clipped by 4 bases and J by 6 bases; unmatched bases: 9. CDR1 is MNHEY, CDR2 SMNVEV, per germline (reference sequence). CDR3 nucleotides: TGTGCCAGCAGTTCGCAGGGGGTCGTGGGTAATTCACCCCTCCACTTT. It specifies CASSSQGVVGNSPLHF.

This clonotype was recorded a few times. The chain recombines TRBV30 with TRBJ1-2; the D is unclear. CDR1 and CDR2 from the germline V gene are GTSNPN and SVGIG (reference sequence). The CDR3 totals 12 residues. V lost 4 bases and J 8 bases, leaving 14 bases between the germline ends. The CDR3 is CAWKASVGGYTF. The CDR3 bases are TGTGCCTGGAAGGCCAGCGTCGGCGGCTACACCTTC.

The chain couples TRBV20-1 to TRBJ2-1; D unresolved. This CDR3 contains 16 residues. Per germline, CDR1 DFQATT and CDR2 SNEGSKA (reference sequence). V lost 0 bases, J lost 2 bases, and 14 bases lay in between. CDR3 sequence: CSARDQRRNAYNEQFF. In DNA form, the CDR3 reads TGCAGTGCTAGAGATCAGAGACGCAATGCCTACAATGAGCAGTTCTTC.

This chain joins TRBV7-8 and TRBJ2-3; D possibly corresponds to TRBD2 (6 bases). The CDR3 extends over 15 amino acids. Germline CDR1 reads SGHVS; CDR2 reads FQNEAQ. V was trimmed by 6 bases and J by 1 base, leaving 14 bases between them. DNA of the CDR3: TGTGCCAGCAGGCTCCTTCCGGGGGGCACAGATACGCAGTATTTT. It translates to CASRLLPGGTDTQYF.

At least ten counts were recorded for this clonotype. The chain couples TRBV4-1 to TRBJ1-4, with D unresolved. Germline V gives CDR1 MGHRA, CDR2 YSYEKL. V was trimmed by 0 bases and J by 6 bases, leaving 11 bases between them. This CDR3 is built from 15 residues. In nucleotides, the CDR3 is TGCGCCAGCAGCCAAGATGAGGGATTGGATGAAAAACTGTTTTTT. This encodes CASSQDEGLDEKLFF.

CDR3 in DNA: TGCAGTGCTACGCGGCTTAGGACTCAACCCTACGAGCAGTACTTC. Amino acids: CSATRLRTQPYEQYF. This chain connects TRBV20-1 to TRBJ2-7, with a possible D match to TRBD2 (5 bases). The germline V and J ends were trimmed by 4 bases and 2 bases, with 18 bases remaining between them. Germline CDR1 and CDR2: DFQATT and SNEGSKA (reference sequence). CDR3 length equals 15 residues.

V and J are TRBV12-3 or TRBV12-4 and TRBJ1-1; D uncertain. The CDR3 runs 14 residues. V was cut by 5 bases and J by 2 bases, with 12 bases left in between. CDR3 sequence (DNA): TGTGCCAGCAGTCCCTCAGACCTCAACACTGAAGCTTTCTTT. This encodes CASSPSDLNTEAFF.

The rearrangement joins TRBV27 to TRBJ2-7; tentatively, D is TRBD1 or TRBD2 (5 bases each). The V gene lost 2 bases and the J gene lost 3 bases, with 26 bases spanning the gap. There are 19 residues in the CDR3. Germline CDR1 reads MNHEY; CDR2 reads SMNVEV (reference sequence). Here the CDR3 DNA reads TGTGCCAGCAGTTTAAAAGCCATACGATACGGGACCCTTGACTACGAGCAGTACTTC. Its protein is CASSLKAIRYGTLDYEQYF.

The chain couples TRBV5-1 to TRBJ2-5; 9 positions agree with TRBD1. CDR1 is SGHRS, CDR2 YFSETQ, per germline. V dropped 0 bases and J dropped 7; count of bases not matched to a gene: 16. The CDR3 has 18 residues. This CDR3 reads CASSLALLGTGIRGTQYF. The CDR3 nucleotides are TGCGCCAGCAGCTTGGCCTTGTTAGGGACAGGGATTCGGGGGACCCAGTACTTC.

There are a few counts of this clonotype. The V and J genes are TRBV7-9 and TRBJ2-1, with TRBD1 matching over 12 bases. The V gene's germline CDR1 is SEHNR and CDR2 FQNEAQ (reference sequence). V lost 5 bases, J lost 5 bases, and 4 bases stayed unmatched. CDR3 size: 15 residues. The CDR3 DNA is TGTGCCAGCAGCCCGGGACAGGGGGCCGACAATGAGCAGTTCTTC. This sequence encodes CASSPGQGADNEQFF.

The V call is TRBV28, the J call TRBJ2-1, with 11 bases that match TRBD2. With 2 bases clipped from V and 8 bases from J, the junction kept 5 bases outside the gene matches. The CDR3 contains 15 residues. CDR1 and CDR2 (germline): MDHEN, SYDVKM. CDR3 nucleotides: TGTGCCAGCAGTTTAAGAACTAGCGGGGGTCATGAGCAGTTCTTC. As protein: CASSLRTSGGHEQFF.

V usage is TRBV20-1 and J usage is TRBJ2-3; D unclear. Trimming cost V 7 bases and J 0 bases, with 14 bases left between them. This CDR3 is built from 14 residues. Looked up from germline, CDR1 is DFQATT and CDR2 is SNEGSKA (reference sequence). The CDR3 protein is CSGRTVPSTDTQYF. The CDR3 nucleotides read TGCAGTGGCCGAACAGTCCCTAGCACAGATACGCAGTATTTT.

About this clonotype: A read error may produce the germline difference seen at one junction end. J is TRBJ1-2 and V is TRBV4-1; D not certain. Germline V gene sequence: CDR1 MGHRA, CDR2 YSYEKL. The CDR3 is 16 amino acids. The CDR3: CASSQDAEGSPYRYTF. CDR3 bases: TGCGCCAGCAGCCAAGATGCGGAGGGATCGCCCTATCGCTACACCTTC.

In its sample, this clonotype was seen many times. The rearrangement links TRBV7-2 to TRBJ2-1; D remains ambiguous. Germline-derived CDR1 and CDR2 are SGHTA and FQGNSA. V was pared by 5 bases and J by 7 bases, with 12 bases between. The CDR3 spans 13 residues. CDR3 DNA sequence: TGTGCCAGCAGCCTTAGTTGGTTGAATGAGCAGTTCTTC. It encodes CASSLSWLNEQFF. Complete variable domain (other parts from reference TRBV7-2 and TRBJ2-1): GAGVSQSPSNKVTEKGKDVELRCDPISGHTALYWYRQSLGQGLEFLIYFQGNSAPDKSGLPSDRFSAERTGGSVSTLTIQRTQQEDSAVYLCASSLSWLNEQFFGPGTRLTVL.

The CDR3 region has the DNA TGTGCCACCAGTGACGTAGTAGATACGCAGTATTTT. Residues: CATSDVVDTQYF. The chain joins TRBV24-1 to TRBJ2-3, with D unclear. The CDR3 length is 12 residues. V shed 4 bases and J shed 5 bases, with 6 bases lying between them. Looked up from germline, CDR1 is KGHDR and CDR2 is SFDVKD.